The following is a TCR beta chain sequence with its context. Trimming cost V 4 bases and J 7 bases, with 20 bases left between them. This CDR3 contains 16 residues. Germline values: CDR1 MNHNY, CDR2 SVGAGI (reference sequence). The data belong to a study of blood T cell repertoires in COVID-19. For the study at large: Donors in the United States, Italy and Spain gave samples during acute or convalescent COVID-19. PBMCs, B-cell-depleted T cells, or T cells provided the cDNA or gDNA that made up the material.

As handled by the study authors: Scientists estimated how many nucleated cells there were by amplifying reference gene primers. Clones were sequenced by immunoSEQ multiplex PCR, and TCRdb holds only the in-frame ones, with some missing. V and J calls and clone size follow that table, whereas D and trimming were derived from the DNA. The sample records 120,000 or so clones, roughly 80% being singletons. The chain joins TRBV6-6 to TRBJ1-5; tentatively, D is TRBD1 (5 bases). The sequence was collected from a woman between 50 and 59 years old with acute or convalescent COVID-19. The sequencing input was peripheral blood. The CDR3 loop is CASSSSTVSLIQPQHF. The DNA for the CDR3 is TGTGCCAGCAGTTCATCGACAGTGTCTCTAATACAGCCCCAGCATTTT.